Sequencing of this TCR beta chain was carried out in a study of cytomegalovirus exposure and HLA in healthy donors. Study conclusions and caveats: The investigators catalogued 150 or so TCR beta chains as cytomegalovirus-associated.

On this clone itself: Its antigen remains unidentified.

CDR1 and CDR2 (germline): SGHTA, FQGNSA. There are 16 residues in the CDR3. With V trimmed by 1 base and J by 4 bases, 8 bases remained unmatched. This table comes from immunoSEQ multiplex PCR, and its TCRdb copy is limited to in-frame clones, with some not included. Of 250,000 or so clones in the sample, 85% to 90% were seen once. The rearrangement uses TRBV7-2 and TRBJ2-5; 8 bases line up with TRBD1. This sequence originates from a woman younger than 30 in good health and CMV-seronegative. The sequencing sample was made of PBMCs. In DNA, the CDR3 is TGTGCCAGCAGCTTAGTGGCAGGGGGCGGGCGAGAGACCCAGTACTTC. Amino acid sequence: CASSLVAGGGRETQYF.